This T cell receptor beta chain was found in a study of blood T cell repertoires in COVID-19. Study background: Acute-phase and convalescent COVID-19 samples originated in the United States, Italy and Spain. PBMCs, B-cell-depleted T cells, or T cells provided the cDNA or gDNA that made up the material.

CDR3 length equals 16 residues. V lost 2 bases and J lost 3; bases outside the gene matches: 9. Authors' analysis steps: By means of reference gene primer amplification, nucleated cell counts were estimated. Produced via immunoSEQ multiplex PCR; TCRdb's table is partial and in-frame only. Clone size and V and J calls were adopted from that table, with D and trimming inferred from the DNA. Found here are 200,000 to 250,000 clones, roughly four fifths of them singletons; the top ten hold about 7.4%. This clone was counted a single time. Sequencing used peripheral blood. The chain recombines TRBV23-1 with TRBJ2-7; 8 bases are a match to TRBD1. TRBV23-1 is filed as an ORF, its function uncertain. This TCR was sampled from a woman aged 50 to 60 with acute or convalescent COVID-19. The DNA of the CDR3 is TGCGCCAGCAGTCAAGTTCTGCGGACAGGGAGCTACGAGCAGTACTTC. Its translation: CASSQVLRTGSYEQYF.